The T cell receptor (beta chain) under discussion was sequenced for a study of shared clonotypes between healthy human individuals. The naive CD8 subset, CD45RO-negative cells positively selected for CCR7, excluded terminally differentiated effector memory CD45RA+ cells. CDR3 size: 11 residues. Germline V gives CDR1 GTSNPN, CDR2 SVGIG (reference sequence). The authors ran the assay at deep level. Libraries were prepared by immunoSEQ multiplex PCR; TCRdb keeps only in-frame clonotypes and omits some of them. The sample contains millions of clones, approximately 94% of which appear only once. J is TRBJ2-5 and V is TRBV30; TRBD1 matches 10 bases. The end of the DNA fits TRBJ2-7 better, so the J call may be wrong. The origin of this receptor is a man between 18 and 35 years old in good health. The sequencing input was naive CD8+ T cells sorted from blood. The CDR3 loop is CAGDRGNEQYF. Written as DNA, the CDR3 is TGTGCCGGGGACAGGGGAAACGAGCAGTACTTC.